This T cell receptor (beta chain) was found in a study of shared clonotypes between healthy human individuals. Findings of the study overall: Tissues were not sampled, only blood, and their repertoires likely differ.

On this clone itself: Its antigen is unidentified.

Trimming left V 2 bases short and J 4 bases short, with 12 bases between. Germline V gives CDR1 SGHTA, CDR2 FQGTGA. The CDR3 is 15 amino acids. At the deep level, the assay was run. This table comes from immunoSEQ multiplex PCR, and its TCRdb copy is limited to in-frame clones, with some not included. The sample carries about 2.4 million clones, roughly 93% recorded once. This TCR was sampled from a man younger than 35 in good health. Some clones in this sample may be carry-over from other donors' samples. Material: naive CD4+ T cells from PBMCs. Documented subset: CD45RA+ positively selected. The J gene is TRBJ1-3, the V gene TRBV7-3; maybe TRBD1 (5 bases). In nucleotides, the CDR3 is TGTGCCAGCAGCTTAGGTTCCAGGGTCGGAAACACCATATATTTT. It yields the protein CASSLGSRVGNTIYF.